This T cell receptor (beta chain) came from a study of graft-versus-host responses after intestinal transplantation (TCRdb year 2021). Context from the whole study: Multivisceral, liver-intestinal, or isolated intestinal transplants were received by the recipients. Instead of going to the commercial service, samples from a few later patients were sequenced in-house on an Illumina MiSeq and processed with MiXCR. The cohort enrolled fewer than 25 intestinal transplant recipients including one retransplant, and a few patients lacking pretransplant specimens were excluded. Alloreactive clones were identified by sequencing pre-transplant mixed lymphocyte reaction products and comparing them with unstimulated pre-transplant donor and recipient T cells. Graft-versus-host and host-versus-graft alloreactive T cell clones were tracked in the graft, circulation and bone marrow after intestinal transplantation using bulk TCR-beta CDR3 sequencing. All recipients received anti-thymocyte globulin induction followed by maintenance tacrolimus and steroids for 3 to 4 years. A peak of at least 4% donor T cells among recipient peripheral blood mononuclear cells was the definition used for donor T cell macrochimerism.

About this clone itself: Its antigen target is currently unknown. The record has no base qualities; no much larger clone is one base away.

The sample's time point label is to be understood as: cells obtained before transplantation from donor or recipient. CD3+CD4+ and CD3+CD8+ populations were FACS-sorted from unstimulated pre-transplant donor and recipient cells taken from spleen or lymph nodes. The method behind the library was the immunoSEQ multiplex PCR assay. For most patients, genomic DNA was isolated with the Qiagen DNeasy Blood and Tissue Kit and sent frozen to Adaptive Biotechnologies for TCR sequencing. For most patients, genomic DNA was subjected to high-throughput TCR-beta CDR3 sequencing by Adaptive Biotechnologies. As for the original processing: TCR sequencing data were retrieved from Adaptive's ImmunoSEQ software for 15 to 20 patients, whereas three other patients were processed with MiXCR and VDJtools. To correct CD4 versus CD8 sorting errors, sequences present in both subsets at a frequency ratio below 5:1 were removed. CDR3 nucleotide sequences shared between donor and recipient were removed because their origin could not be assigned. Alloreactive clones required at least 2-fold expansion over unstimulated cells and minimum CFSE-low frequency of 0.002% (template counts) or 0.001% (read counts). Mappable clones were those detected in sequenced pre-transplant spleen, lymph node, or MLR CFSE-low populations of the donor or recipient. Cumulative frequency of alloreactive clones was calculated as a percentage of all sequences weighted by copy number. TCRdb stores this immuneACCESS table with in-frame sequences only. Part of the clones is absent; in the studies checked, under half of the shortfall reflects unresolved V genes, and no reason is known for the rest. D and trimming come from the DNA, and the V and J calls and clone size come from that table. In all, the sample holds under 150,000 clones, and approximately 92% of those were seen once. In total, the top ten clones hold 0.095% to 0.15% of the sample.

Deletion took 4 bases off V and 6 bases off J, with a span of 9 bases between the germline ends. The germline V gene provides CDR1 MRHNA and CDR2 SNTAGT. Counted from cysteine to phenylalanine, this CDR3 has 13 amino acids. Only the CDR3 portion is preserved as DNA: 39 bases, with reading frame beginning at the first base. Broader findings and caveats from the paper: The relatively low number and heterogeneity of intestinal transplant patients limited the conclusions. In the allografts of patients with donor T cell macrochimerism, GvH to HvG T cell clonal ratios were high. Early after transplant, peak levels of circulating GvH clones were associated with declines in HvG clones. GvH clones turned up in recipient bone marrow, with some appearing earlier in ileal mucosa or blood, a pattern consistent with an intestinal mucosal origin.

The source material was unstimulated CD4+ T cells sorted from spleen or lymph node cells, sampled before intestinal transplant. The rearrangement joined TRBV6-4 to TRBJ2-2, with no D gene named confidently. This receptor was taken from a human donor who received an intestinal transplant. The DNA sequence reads TGTGCCAGCAGTGTTTCTAGGTCCGGGGAGCTGTTTTTT. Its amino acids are CASSVSRSGELFF.